This T cell receptor beta chain was profiled in a study of blood T cell repertoires in COVID-19. Whole-study context: T cells, B-cell-depleted T cells, or PBMCs provided the cDNA or gDNA that served as material.

In the original workflow: Estimates of nucleated cell counts were drawn from the amplification of reference gene primers. Measured with immunoSEQ multiplex PCR; TCRdb has only the in-frame clones, and not every one. The DNA was the basis for D and trimming; V, J and clone size are from that table. The sample has about 260,000 clones, over 80% seen once. V lost 5 bases, J lost 1 base, and 5 bases lay in between. The germline V gene encodes CDR1 DFQATT and CDR2 SNEGSKA (reference sequence). The CDR3 has 11 amino acids. Sequencing was done on a sample of peripheral blood. This chain uses TRBV20-1 with TRBJ2-5; no clear D gene. The receptor was isolated from a woman in her thirties or forties with acute or convalescent COVID-19. As DNA, the CDR3 is TGCAGTGCTTCCGTCCAAGAGACCCAGTACTTC. Encoded protein: CSASVQETQYF.